Sequencing of this T cell receptor beta chain was carried out in a study of cytomegalovirus exposure and HLA in healthy donors. Study-level results: An analysis that came later showed most CMV-associated TCR beta chains appearing HLA-restricted.

The PCR employed 60 Vbeta primers together with 13 Jbeta primers. Libraries were prepared by immunoSEQ multiplex PCR; TCRdb keeps only in-frame clonotypes and omits some of them. This table holds 95,000 to 110,000 clones, over 60% found once. In regard to this clone: The antigen remains undetermined.

The length of the CDR3 is 18 residues. The germline V gene encodes CDR1 SNHLY and CDR2 FYNNEI. V dropped 10 bases and J dropped 0; count of bases not matched to a gene: 14. The chain is built from TRBV2 and TRBJ2-3; 12 bases fit TRBD2. The sample was PBMCs. The TCR was taken from a young woman in good health and CMV-seropositive. The CDR3 sequence: CATLTRLAGGASTDTQYF. In DNA form, the CDR3 reads TGTGCCACCCTAACGAGGCTAGCGGGAGGGGCTAGCACAGATACGCAGTATTTT.